This T cell receptor (beta chain) comes out of a study of technical replicates of blood from a few donors. The method was immunoSEQ multiplex PCR; TCRdb's version includes in-frame clones alone and lacks a portion of them. Among about 61,000 clones listed, about 87% were seen once. Germline V gives CDR1 SGHAT, CDR2 FQNNGV. The CDR3 consists of 12 residues. V dropped 1 base and J dropped 12; count of bases not matched to a gene: 2. The sequenced sample was PBMCs. The V and J genes are TRBV11-2 and TRBJ2-1, with 8 bases lining up with TRBD2. This receptor was taken from a human donor in good health. Some clones in this sample may be carry-over from other donors' samples. CDR3 nucleotides: TGTGCCAGCAGCTTAGGTACTAGCGGGCAGTTCTTC. The encoded protein is CASSLGTSGQFF.